This T cell receptor beta chain is from a study of low-dose radiotherapy and immunotherapy resistance in tumors (dated by TCRdb to between 2021 and 2022). About the study as a whole: In Cohort 1, 0.5 Gy per fraction was delivered every 2 weeks, and a total PTV dose of 6.5 Gy was prescribed. Trial participants were not randomized into treatment groups. Patients were given nivolumab as a 240 mg flat dose every two weeks and ipilimumab at 1 mg/kg every six weeks, with both drugs delivered intravenously. Cyclophosphamide 200 mg/m2 was given intravenously every two weeks, one day before each radiation and immunotherapy administration. Patients took aspirin 300 mg orally once daily for four cycles, starting on cycle 1 day 1. Patients in Cohort 2 were given 1 Gy per fraction every two weeks, for a total of 13 Gy across 26 weeks. The translational analysis covered eight patients: three from the first dose cohort and the first five from the second dose cohort.

A note on this clonotype: Its antigen is unknown. No much larger clone is present one base from it, and per-base qualities are unavailable.

The CDR3 sequence holds 15 residues, the cysteine and phenylalanine included. The sequence is cut down to CDR3 DNA, 45 bases in frame from base 1. According to the germline V gene (reference sequence), CDR1 reads DFQATT and CDR2 reads SNEGSKA. Between the V and J ends, shortened by 1 base and 5 bases respectively, the junction contains 14 bases. The sample's time point label, in plain terms: before trial treatment. Donors were enrolled in RACIN, a single-arm phase I dose-escalation trial combining nivolumab, ipilimumab, aspirin, low-dose cyclophosphamide and low-dose radiotherapy. To be eligible, a patient needed to have an advanced solid tumor that was TIL-negative. These reads were obtained on an Illumina HiSeq 2500. To make first-strand cDNA, Superscript III was used along with a set of TRAV- and TRBV-specific primers so that both the TCRalpha and TCRbeta chains were covered. TCRs were amplified for 20 to 25 PCR cycles with Phusion, using a constant-region primer paired with the adapter attached to the V primers. The MessageAmp II aRNA Amplification Kit was used to amplify the isolated mRNA, with in vitro transcription run for 16 hours at 37 degrees C. The Dynabeads mRNA DIRECT Purification Kit was used to isolate mRNA for TCR sequencing. A second 25-cycle Phusion PCR added indexed Illumina adapters, and products were purified with AMPure XP beads. In the source study's methods: Custom Perl scripts were used to pool TCR sequences that encoded the same protein, to remove out-of-frame sequences, and to calculate the abundance of each clonotype. Any TCR sequence backed by just one read was left out of the analysis. Shannon entropy, Gini index, clonality, richness, and the frequency of TCRs shared between repertoires were included as repertoire metrics. TCRdb reanalyzed the raw reads on its own, using fastp at Q25 for trimming and MiXCR for clone calling, and kept in-frame beta chains. Entries that share a CDR3 protein sequence are merged under the most common genes and DNA. TCRdb's processing, not the authors' own work, is the source of the V and J calls. The sample table records 35,000 to 50,000 distinct CDR3 sequences; about 28% of these occur just once. The ten top clones hold 3.5% to 4.5% of the sample.

The rearranged segments are TRBV20-1 and TRBJ1-4, with the D gene not clear enough to name. The source is a male donor with gallbladder cancer. This sample comprised PBMCs, obtained before treatment. The sequenced DNA is TGCAGTGCTAGAGCTTGGACGGGAAAAAATGAAAAACTGTTTTTT. This sequence encodes CSARAWTGKNEKLFF.